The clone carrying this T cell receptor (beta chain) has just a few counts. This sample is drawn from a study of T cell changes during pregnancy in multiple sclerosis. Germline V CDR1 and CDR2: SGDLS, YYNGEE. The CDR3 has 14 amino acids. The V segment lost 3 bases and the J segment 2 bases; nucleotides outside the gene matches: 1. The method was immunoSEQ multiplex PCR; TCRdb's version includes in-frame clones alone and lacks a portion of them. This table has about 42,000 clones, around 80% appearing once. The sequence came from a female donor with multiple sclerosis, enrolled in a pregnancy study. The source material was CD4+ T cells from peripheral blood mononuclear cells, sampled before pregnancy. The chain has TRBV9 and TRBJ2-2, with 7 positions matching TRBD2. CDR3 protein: CASSERGNTGELFF. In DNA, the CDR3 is TGTGCCAGCAGCGAGCGGGGTAACACCGGGGAGCTGTTTTTT.